The 19 T cell receptor beta chains below were found in one sample sequenced in a study of blood T cell repertoires in COVID-19. The table came from immunoSEQ multiplex PCR; TCRdb's copy has only in-frame clones and leaves some out. The sample shows 210,000 or so clones, almost 85% of them seen only once. Input material: peripheral blood. These receptors came from a woman aged 45-65 years with active or convalescent COVID-19.

This clone was observed once. The rearrangement joins TRBV18 to TRBJ2-3; D might be TRBD1 (6 bases). CDR1 KGHSH and CDR2 LQKENI come from the germline V gene. The CDR3 has 15 amino acids. Trimming pared 3 bases from V and 2 bases from J, leaving 12 bases between. CDR3 region: CASSPDRPFTDTQYF. The CDR3, as DNA: TGTGCCAGCTCACCCGACAGGCCATTCACAGATACGCAGTATTTT.

The rearrangement links TRBV5-1 to TRBJ2-1; TRBD2 matches 8 bases. CDR1 and CDR2 (germline): SGHRS, YFSETQ. Germline trimming cut 2 bases from V and 2 bases from J; bases unmatched to any gene: 6. The CDR3 loop spans 16 amino acids. Here the CDR3 reads CASSFGLAAAYNEQFF. The CDR3 DNA sequence: TGCGCCAGCAGCTTCGGACTAGCTGCCGCCTACAATGAGCAGTTCTTC.

The chain joins TRBV5-1 to TRBJ2-3, with 10 nucleotides matching TRBD2. Germline CDR1 SGHRS, CDR2 YFSETQ. This CDR3 region has 19 residues. The V segment lost 6 bases and the J segment 3 bases; nucleotides outside the gene matches: 19. Here the CDR3 DNA reads TGCGCCAGCACCCCCCCGATGAGATTAGCGGGAGGACGGACAGATACGCAGTATTTT. Its protein product is CASTPPMRLAGGRTDTQYF.

The J gene is TRBJ2-5, the V gene TRBV6-5; 8 bases map to TRBD2. The CDR3 is made up of 14 amino acids. Germline CDR1 is MNHEY and CDR2 is SVGAGI. V shed 7 bases and J 2 bases; nucleotides not matched to a gene: 6. CDR3 sequence: CASNRGGRQETQYF. In nucleotides, the CDR3 is TGTGCCAGCAATCGCGGGGGGCGTCAAGAGACCCAGTACTTC.

V usage is TRBV5-1 and J usage is TRBJ1-2; 9 nucleotides align to TRBD1. CDR1 is SGHRS and CDR2 is YFSETQ in the germline V gene. The junction had 1 base not matched to a gene; V was cut back by 3 bases and J by 7 bases. This CDR3 is built from 12 residues. The CDR3 loop is CASSWTGVGYTF. The CDR3, as DNA: TGCGCCAGCAGCTGGACAGGGGTTGGCTACACCTTC.

V gene TRBV18 combines with J gene TRBJ2-1; the D is unclear. CDR1 is KGHSH and CDR2 is LQKENI in the germline V gene. The length of the CDR3 is 15 residues. Deletions cut 0 bases from V and 0 bases from J, with 6 bases between. The CDR3 loop reads CASSPPPVSYNEQFF. Here the CDR3 DNA reads TGTGCCAGCTCACCACCCCCAGTCTCCTACAATGAGCAGTTCTTC. The full variable domain, completed using reference TRBV18 and TRBJ2-1, is NAGVMQNPRHLVRRRGQEARLRCSPMKGHSHVYWYRQLPEEGLKFMVYLQKENIIDESGMPKERFSAEFPKEGPSILRIQQVVRGDSAAYFCASSPPPVSYNEQFFGPGTRLTVL.

The rearrangement uses TRBV3-1 (or the pseudogene TRBV3-2) and TRBJ2-7; D is ambiguous. Germline CDR1 LGHDT, CDR2 YNNKEL (reference sequence). The CDR3 spans 14 residues. V was clipped by 3 bases and J by 5 bases, with 14 bases between them. In DNA, the CDR3 is TGTGCCAGCAGCCAGAGACCCGCTCGGGACGAGCAGTACTTC. This translates into CASSQRPARDEQYF.

This clone was counted between two and nine times. The chain employs TRBV28 and TRBJ2-1; TRBD2 matches 12 bases. After removal of 5 bases from V and 9 bases from J, the junction contained 8 bases not matched to a gene. CDR1 and CDR2 from the germline V gene are MDHEN and SYDVKM. The CDR3 contains 15 residues. The CDR3 spells CASSATSGSILEQFF. As DNA, the CDR3 is TGTGCCAGCAGTGCGACTAGCGGGAGTATCCTTGAGCAGTTCTTC. The full variable domain, its missing parts supplied by reference TRBV28 and TRBJ2-1, is DVKVTQSSRYLVKRTGEKVFLECVQDMDHENMFWYRQDPGLGLRLIYFSYDVKMKEKGDIPEGYSVSREKKERFSLILESASTNQTSMYLCASSATSGSILEQFFGPGTRLTVL.

CDR3: CASTSPGTGWSPRTEAFF. The CDR3, as DNA: TGCGCCAGCACTTCCCCGGGGACAGGGTGGTCGCCGCGGACTGAAGCTTTCTTT. The V and J genes are TRBV10-2 and TRBJ1-1; TRBD1 agrees at 9 bases. The CDR3 has 18 amino acids. The trim removed 7 bases at V and 5 bases at J, leaving 20 bases unmatched. Germline V CDR1 and CDR2: WSHSY, SAAADI.

The chain uses TRBV3-1 (or the pseudogene TRBV3-2) and TRBJ1-1, with D hard to call. This CDR3 spans 14 amino acids. Trimming took off 1 base at V and 11 bases at J, with 17 bases between the two ends. Germline-derived CDR1 and CDR2 are LGHDT and YNNKEL (reference sequence). The CDR3: CASSQGGGTLVAFF. In DNA, the CDR3 is TGTGCCAGCAGCCAAGGCGGAGGAACGCTCGTGGCTTTCTTT.

This clone has a single count. This chain connects TRBV9 to TRBJ1-1, with D possibly matching TRBD1 (5 bases). Germline values: CDR1 SGDLS, CDR2 YYNGEE. The V gene lost 0 bases and the J gene lost 8 bases, with 23 bases spanning the gap. The CDR3 extends over 17 amino acids. The CDR3 loop reads CASSVELLDRPGGEAFF. In DNA, the CDR3 is TGTGCCAGCAGCGTAGAACTATTGGACCGACCCGGGGGAGAAGCTTTCTTT.

The sample holds one count of this clone. This rearrangement joins TRBV7-6 to TRBJ1-4; D ambiguous. The CDR3 is 12 amino acids. Trimming shortened V by 5 bases and J by 7 bases, and 8 bases separated the two germline ends. In germline, CDR1 is SGHVS, CDR2 FNYEAQ. The chain's CDR3 is CASSPLSEKLFF. The CDR3 DNA reads as TGTGCCAGCAGCCCCCTCAGTGAAAAACTGTTTTTT. The full variable domain, with the rest looked up from reference TRBV7-6 and TRBJ1-4, is GAGVSQSPRYKVTKRGQDVALRCDPISGHVSLYWYRQALGQGPEFLTYFNYEAQQDKSGLPNDRFSAERPEGSISTLTIQRTEQRDSAMYRCASSPLSEKLFFGSGTQLSVL.

The chain is built from TRBV7-6 and TRBJ2-5; TRBD2 matches at 10 bases. With V trimmed by 3 bases and J by 4 bases, 5 bases remained unmatched. CDR3 length equals 15 residues. Germline lookup yields CDR1 SGHVS and CDR2 FNYEAQ. The CDR3 DNA is TGTGCCAGCAGCTTCCTAGCGGGAGCGGGAGAGACCCAGTACTTC. Translated, it gives CASSFLAGAGETQYF.

The V call is TRBV10-2, the J call TRBJ2-5, with 8 bases identical to TRBD2. The V gene end was trimmed by 4 bases and the J gene end by 5 bases; junction bases not matched to a gene: 9. Germline CDR1 is WSHSY and CDR2 is SAAADI. This CDR3 comprises 15 residues. In DNA form, the CDR3 reads TGCGCCAGCAGTGGGGCAGCGGGAGCGGGGGAGACCCAGTACTTC. Protein product: CASSGAAGAGETQYF.

The CDR3 reads CASSSGLAGSYEQYF. The CDR3 nucleotides are TGTGCCAGCAGCTCGGGGCTAGCGGGTTCATACGAGCAGTACTTC. The gene calls are TRBV7-3 and TRBJ2-7; 8 nucleotides agree with TRBD2. The CDR3 runs to 15 residues. V gave up 4 bases and J gave up 4 bases; unmatched junction bases: 9. Germline V gene lookup returns CDR1 SGHTA and CDR2 FQGTGA.

This chain links TRBV5-1 with TRBJ2-3; TRBD1 matches at 7 bases. V lost 4 bases, J lost 1 base, and 9 bases stayed unmatched. Germline CDR1 is SGHRS and CDR2 is YFSETQ. The CDR3 is 16 residues long. The CDR3 coding sequence is TGCGCCAGCAGCAGCGCTACAGGGGCCGGCACAGATACGCAGTATTTT. It encodes CASSSATGAGTDTQYF.

The chain joins TRBV6-5 to TRBJ1-6; D uncertain. The germline V gene has CDR1 MNHEY and CDR2 SVGAGI. Trimming stripped 8 bases from V and 7 bases from J, with 18 bases between. The CDR3 extends over 15 amino acids. This chain's CDR3 is CASAPSGLRNSPLHF. The CDR3, as DNA: TGTGCCAGCGCCCCGTCGGGTCTGCGGAATTCACCCCTCCACTTT.

The genes are TRBV10-2 and TRBJ1-5; D not resolved. Germline V gives CDR1 WSHSY, CDR2 SAAADI. The length of the CDR3 is 14 residues. Trimming pared 0 bases from V and 7 bases from J, leaving 10 bases between. In DNA, the CDR3 is TGCGCCAGCAGTGAGTCGACTCGGGGACAGCCCCAGCATTTT. Translation: CASSESTRGQPQHF.

The V call is TRBV5-1, the J call TRBJ2-3; D gene unclear. Trimming shortened V by 1 base and J by 2 bases, and 5 bases separated the two germline ends. This CDR3 is 13 amino acids long. The germline CDR1 and CDR2 sequences are SGHRS and YFSETQ. CDR3 nucleotide sequence: TGCGCCAGCAGCTTGTATGTCACAGATACGCAGTATTTT. Encoded protein: CASSLYVTDTQYF.